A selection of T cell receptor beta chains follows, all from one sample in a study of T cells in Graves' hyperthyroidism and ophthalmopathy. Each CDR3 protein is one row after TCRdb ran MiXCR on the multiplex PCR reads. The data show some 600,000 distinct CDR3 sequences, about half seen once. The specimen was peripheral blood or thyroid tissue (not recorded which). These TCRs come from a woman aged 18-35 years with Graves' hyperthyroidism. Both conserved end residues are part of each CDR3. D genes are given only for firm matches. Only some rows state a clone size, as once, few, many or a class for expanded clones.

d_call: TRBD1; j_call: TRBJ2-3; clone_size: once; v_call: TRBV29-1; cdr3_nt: TGCAGCGTTGGGGACAGAAGCACAGATACGCAGTATTTT; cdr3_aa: CSVGDRSTDTQYF
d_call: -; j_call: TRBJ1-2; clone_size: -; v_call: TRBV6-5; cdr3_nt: TGTGCCAGCAGTTACTCGGTGACCCCTAACTATGGCTACACCTTC; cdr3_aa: CASSYSVTPNYGYTF
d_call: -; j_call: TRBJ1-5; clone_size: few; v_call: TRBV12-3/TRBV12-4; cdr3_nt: TGTGCCAGCACCATGGGGGCAGGACATCAGCCCCAGCATTTT; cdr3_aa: CASTMGAGHQPQHF
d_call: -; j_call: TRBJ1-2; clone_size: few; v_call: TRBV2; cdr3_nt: TGTGCCAGCCGTTACAGGACTAACTATGGCTACACCTTC; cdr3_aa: CASRYRTNYGYTF
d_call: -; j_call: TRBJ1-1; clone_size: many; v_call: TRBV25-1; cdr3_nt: TGTGCCAGCAGAAGGGGGGGCACTGAAGCTTTCTTT; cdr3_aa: CASRRGGTEAFF
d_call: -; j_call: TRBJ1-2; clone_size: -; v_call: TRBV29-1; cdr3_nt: TGCAGCGTGGATAAACAGGGAGCGCTCTATGGCTACACCTTC; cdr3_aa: CSVDKQGALYGYTF
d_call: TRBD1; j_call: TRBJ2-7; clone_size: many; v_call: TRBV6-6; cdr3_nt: TGTGCCAGCACGGGACAGGGGGTCGACGAGCAGTACTTC; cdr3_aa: CASTGQGVDEQYF
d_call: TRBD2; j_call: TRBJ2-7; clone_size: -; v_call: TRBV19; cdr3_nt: TGTGCCAGTAGTATAGTGGCGGGAGGCTACGAGCAGTACTTC; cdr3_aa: CASSIVAGGYEQYF
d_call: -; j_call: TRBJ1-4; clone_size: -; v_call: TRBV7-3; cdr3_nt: TGTGCCAGCAGCGCCGAACCGGCAACTAATGAAAAACTGTTTTTT; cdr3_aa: CASSAEPATNEKLFF
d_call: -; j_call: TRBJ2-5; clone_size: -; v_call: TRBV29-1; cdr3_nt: TGCAGCGTTGAAGTATCTGGCAGAGAGACCCAGTACTTC; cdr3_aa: CSVEVSGRETQYF
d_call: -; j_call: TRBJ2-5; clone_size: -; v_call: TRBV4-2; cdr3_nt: TGTGCCAGCAGCCAACCCGGTGAAGGGGGGAGGTATACCCAGTACTTC; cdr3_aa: CASSQPGEGGRYTQYF
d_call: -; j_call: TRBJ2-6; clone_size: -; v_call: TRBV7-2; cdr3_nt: TGTGCCAGTAGACCCCTCAGGGCCAACGTCCTGACTTTC; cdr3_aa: CASRPLRANVLTF
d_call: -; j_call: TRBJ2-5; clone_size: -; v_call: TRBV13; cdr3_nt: TGTGCCAGCAGCTTCGGACGGGTGGGAAAGCCCCAGTACTTC; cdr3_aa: CASSFGRVGKPQYF
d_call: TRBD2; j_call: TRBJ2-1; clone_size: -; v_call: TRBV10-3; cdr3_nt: TGTGCCATCAGTGCGGCGGGAGGGCAGGATGAGCAGTTCTTC; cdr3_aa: CAISAAGGQDEQFF
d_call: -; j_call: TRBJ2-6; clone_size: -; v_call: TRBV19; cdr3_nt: TGTGCCAGTAGTATGGGGGTCTCTGGGGCCAACGTCCTGACTTTC; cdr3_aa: CASSMGVSGANVLTF
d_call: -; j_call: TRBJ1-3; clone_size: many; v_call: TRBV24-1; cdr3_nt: TGTGCCACCAGTGATCCTACAGGGAGCTCTGGAAACACCATATATTTT; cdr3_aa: CATSDPTGSSGNTIYF
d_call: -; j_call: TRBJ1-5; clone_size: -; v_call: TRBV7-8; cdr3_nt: TGTGCCTGGAGTGGGGGGTATAGCAATCAGCCCCAGCATTTT; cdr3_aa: CAWSGGYSNQPQHF
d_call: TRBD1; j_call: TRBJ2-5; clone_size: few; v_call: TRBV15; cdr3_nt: TGTGCCACCAGCAGAGACAGGGGGCGAGAGACCCAGTACTTC; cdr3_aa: CATSRDRGRETQYF
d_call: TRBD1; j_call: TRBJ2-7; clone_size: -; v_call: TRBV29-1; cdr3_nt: TGCAGTCCGGGACAGACCTACGAGCAGTACTTC; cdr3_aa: CSPGQTYEQYF
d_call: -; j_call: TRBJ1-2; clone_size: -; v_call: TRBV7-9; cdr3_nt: TGTGTCAGCAGCCCCCCAGACAGTCCAAACTATGGCTACACCTTC; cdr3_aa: CVSSPPDSPNYGYTF
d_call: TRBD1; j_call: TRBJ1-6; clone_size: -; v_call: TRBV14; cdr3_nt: TGTGCCAGCAGCCAATTGACAGGGGGCAGTTCACCCCTCCACTTT; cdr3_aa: CASSQLTGGSSPLHF
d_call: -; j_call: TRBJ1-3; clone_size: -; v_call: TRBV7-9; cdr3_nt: TGTGCCAGCAGCCAAGTGAGCCGGATCTCTGGAAACACCATATATTTT; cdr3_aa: CASSQVSRISGNTIYF
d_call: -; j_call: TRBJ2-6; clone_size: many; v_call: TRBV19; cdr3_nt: TGTGCCAGTAGTATGATTAGGGACGTTGGGGCCAACGTCCTGACTTTC; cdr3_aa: CASSMIRDVGANVLTF
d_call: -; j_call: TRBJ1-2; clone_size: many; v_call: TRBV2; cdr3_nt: TGTGCCAGCTTGCGGGTCGACTACACCTTC; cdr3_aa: CASLRVDYTF
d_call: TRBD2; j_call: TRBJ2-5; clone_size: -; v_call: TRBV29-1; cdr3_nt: TGCAGCGTCGCAGGACGGACTAGCGGGAGTCAAGAGACCCAGTACTTC; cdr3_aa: CSVAGRTSGSQETQYF
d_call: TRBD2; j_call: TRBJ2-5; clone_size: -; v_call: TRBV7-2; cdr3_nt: TGTGCCAGCAGCCGGGGACTAGCGGGAACAGAGACCCAGTACTTC; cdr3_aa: CASSRGLAGTETQYF
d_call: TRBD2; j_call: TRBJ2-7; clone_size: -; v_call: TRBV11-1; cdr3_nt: TGTGCCAGCAGCCTCCCTAGCGGGAACTCCTACGAGCAGTACTTC; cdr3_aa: CASSLPSGNSYEQYF
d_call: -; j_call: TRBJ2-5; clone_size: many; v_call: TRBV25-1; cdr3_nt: TGTGCCAGCACTGGTTGGGGGCGGGAGGAGACCCAGTACTTC; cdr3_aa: CASTGWGREETQYF
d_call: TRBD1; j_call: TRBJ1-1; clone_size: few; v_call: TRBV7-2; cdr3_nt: TGTGCCAGCAGCACCGGCGGGACAGGGGGGAACACTGAAGCTTTCTTT; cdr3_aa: CASSTGGTGGNTEAFF
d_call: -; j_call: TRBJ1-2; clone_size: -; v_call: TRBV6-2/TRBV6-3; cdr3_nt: TGTGCCAGCAGTTACGAGGACAGTAACTATGGCTACACCTTC; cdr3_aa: CASSYEDSNYGYTF
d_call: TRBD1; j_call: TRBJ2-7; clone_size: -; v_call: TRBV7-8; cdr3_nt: TGTGCCAGCTCACCACCAGGGGGCGCGAATTACGAGCAGTACTTC; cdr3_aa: CASSPPGGANYEQYF
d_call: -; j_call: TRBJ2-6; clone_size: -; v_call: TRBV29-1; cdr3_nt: TGCAGCGGAGAACAGGGCTCTGGGGCCAACGTCCTGACTTTC; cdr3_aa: CSGEQGSGANVLTF
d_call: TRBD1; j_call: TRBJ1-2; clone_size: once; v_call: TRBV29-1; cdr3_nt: TGCAGCGTTGAAGAGACAGGGGGCGCCGGTGGCTACACCTTC; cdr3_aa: CSVEETGGAGGYTF
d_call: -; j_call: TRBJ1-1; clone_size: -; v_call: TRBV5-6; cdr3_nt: TGTGCCAGCAGGCGACAATTCGCTGAAGCTTTCTTT; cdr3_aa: CASRRQFAEAFF
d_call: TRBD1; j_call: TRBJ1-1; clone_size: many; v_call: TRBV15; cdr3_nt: TGTGCCACCAGCAGAGTGGGACAGGGCCCCGAAGCTTTCTTT; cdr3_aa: CATSRVGQGPEAFF
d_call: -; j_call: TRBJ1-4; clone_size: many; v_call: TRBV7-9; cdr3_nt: TGTGCCAGCAGTCCGGGACAACATGAAAAACTGTTTTTT; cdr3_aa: CASSPGQHEKLFF
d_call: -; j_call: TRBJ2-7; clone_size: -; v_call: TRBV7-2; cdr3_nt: TGTGCCAGCAGTTTATTGGGGGGTCGGACAGGCTACGAGCAGTACTTC; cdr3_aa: CASSLLGGRTGYEQYF
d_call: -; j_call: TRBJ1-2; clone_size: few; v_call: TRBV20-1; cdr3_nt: TGCAGTGCTAGAGATTGGGGGGATGATGGCTACACCTTC; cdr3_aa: CSARDWGDDGYTF
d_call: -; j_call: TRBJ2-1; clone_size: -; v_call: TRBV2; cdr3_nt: TGTGCCAGCAGTGAAGAGGGCCTGAATGAGCAGTTCTTC; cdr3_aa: CASSEEGLNEQFF
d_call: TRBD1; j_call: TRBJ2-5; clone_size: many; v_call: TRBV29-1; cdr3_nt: TGCAGCGTTTCCCGGGACAGGTCCCAAGAGACCCAGTACTTC; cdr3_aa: CSVSRDRSQETQYF
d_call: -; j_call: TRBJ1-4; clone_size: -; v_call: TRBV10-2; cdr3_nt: TGTGCCAGCAGCGGCGGGAGGCGGGATGAAAAACTGTTTTTT; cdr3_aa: CASSGGRRDEKLFF
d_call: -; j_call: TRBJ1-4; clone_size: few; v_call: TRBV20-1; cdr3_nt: TGCAGTGCTCCATACGGTGCAACTAATGAAAAACTGTTTTTT; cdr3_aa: CSAPYGATNEKLFF
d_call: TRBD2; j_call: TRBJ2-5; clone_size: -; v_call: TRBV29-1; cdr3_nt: TGCAGCGCAAAGGGGGGTATGCGGGAGGCCCAGTACTTC; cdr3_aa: CSAKGGMREAQYF
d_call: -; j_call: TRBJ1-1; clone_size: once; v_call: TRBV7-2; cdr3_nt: TGTGCCAGCAGCCAAGAAGGGGGGCGCGGGGCTTTCTTT; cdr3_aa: CASSQEGGRGAFF
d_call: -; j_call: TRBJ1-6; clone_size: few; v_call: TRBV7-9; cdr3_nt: TGTGCCAGCAGCTTACAAAGGGATTCACCCCTCCACTTT; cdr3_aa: CASSLQRDSPLHF
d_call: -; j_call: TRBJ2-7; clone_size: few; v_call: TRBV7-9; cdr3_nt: TGTGCCAGCAGCTGGTTCGGAACCTCCCCCCACGAGCAGTACTTC; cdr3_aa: CASSWFGTSPHEQYF
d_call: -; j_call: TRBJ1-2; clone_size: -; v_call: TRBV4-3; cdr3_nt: TGCGCCAGCAGCCAAGGCCGGGGAGGTGGATATGGCTACACCTTC; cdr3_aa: CASSQGRGGGYGYTF
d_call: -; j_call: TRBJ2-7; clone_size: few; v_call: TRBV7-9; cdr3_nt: TGTGCCAGCAGCTTAGCCGCCGTCGGACCCTACGAGCAGTACTTC; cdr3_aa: CASSLAAVGPYEQYF
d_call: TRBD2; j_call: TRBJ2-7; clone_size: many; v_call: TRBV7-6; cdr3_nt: TGTGCCAGCAGCCCCAGCGGGAACTCCTACGAGCAGTACTTC; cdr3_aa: CASSPSGNSYEQYF
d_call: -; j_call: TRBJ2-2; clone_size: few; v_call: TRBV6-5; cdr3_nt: TGTGCCAGCAGTTTCGAGATCCTCGCAACCGGGGAGCTGTTTTTT; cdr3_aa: CASSFEILATGELFF
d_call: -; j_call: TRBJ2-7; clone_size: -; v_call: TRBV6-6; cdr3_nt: TGTGCCAGCAGTCTCCGCGAGGGTTCTAACTACGAGCAGTACTTC; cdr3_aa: CASSLREGSNYEQYF
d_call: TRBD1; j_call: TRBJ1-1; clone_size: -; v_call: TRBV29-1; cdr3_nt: TGCAGCGTTTGGACAGGCCAGAACACTGAAGCTTTCTTT; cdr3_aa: CSVWTGQNTEAFF
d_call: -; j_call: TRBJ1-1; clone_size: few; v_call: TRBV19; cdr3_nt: TGTGCCAGTAGTAGGGGGAACACGAACACTGAAGCTTTCTTT; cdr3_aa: CASSRGNTNTEAFF
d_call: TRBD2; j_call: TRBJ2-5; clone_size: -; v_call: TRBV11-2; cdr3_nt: TGTGCCAGCAGTTCTCGGACTAGCGTGGGGCAAGAGACCCAGTACTTC; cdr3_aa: CASSSRTSVGQETQYF
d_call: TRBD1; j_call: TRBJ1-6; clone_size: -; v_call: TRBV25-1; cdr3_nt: TGTGCCAATCCGGATGGGACAGGGAGGTCACCCCTCCACTTT; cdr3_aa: CANPDGTGRSPLHF
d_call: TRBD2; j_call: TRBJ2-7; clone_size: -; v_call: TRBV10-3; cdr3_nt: TGTGCCATCAGTGGCCCGACTAGCTCCACCTACGAGCAGTACTTC; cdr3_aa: CAISGPTSSTYEQYF
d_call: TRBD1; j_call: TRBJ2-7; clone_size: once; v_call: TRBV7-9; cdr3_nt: TGTGCCAGCAGCCTACGGGGACAGGGTGGCGAGCAGTACTTC; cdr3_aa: CASSLRGQGGEQYF
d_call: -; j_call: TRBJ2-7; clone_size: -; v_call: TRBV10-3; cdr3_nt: TGTGCCATCAGCCCCGCCTCCTACGAGCAGTACTTC; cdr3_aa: CAISPASYEQYF
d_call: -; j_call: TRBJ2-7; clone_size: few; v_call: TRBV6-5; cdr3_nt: TGTGCCAGCAGACGACCGACCGACTCCTACGAGCAGTACTTC; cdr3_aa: CASRRPTDSYEQYF
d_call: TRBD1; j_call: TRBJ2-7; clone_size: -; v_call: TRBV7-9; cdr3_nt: TGTGCCAGCCCTACAGGGGGAACCTACGAGCAGTACTTC; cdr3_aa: CASPTGGTYEQYF